Listed here are 30 T cell receptor beta chains from one sample, sequenced in a study of blood T cell repertoires in COVID-19. The repertoire was sequenced with immunoSEQ multiplex PCR; TCRdb's copy has only in-frame clones and lacks some. The sample includes roughly 140,000 clones, around 90% of them seen just once. The sequenced sample consisted of peripheral blood. Every receptor here comes from a woman between 55 and 75 years old with active or convalescent COVID-19.

The chain couples TRBV3-1 (or the pseudogene TRBV3-2) to TRBJ2-2, with TRBD1 matching over 8 bases. The V segment lost 0 bases and the J segment 4 bases; nucleotides outside the gene matches: 13. From germline, CDR1 is LGHDT and CDR2 YNNKEL (reference sequence). The CDR3 totals 19 residues. The CDR3 sequence is CASSQDYWTGWQGTGELFF. The CDR3 bases are TGTGCCAGCAGCCAAGATTATTGGACAGGGTGGCAAGGCACCGGGGAGCTGTTTTTT.

This clone has at least ten counts. V and J are TRBV10-3 and TRBJ1-6; maybe TRBD1 (6 bases). V was cut by 6 bases and J by 2 bases, with 8 bases left in between. The CDR3 length is 14 residues. Germline V gene data show CDR1 as ENHRY and CDR2 as SYGVKD. The CDR3 coding sequence is TGTGCCATCAGGGACAGTACCTATAATTCACCCCTCCACTTT. Translation: CAIRDSTYNSPLHF.

The V gene is TRBV6-5, the J gene TRBJ1-6, with TRBD1 matching 8 bases. Trimming at V came to 0 bases and at J to 8 bases, leaving 3 bases not matched to a gene. Germline CDR1 MNHEY, CDR2 SVGAGI. This CDR3 has 15 amino acids. Here the CDR3 DNA reads TGTGCCAGCAGTTACTCGGCACAGGGGGATTCACCCCTCCACTTT. This gives the protein CASSYSAQGDSPLHF.

This clone is termed medium-sized. A junction boundary mismatches the germline segment, possibly from a read error. The J gene is TRBJ2-7, the V gene TRBV27, with TRBD1 matching over 8 bases. The germline gives CDR1 MNHEY, CDR2 SMNVEV (reference sequence). The CDR3 spans 13 residues. Written as DNA, the CDR3 is TGTGCCAGCAGGGCAGGGGGCTCCGACGAGCAGTACTTC. Its translation: CASRAGGSDEQYF.

The chain uses TRBV5-8 and TRBJ2-7; 11 nucleotides line up with TRBD1. Germline V gene lookup returns CDR1 SGHTS and CDR2 YDEGEE. The CDR3 extends over 15 amino acids. V shed 3 bases and J 7 bases; nucleotides not matched to a gene: 9. Here the CDR3 DNA reads TGTGCCAGCAGCTACGGACAGGGGGCTGTTGAAGAGCAGTACTTC. Amino acids: CASSYGQGAVEEQYF.

The V and J genes are TRBV12-3 or TRBV12-4 and TRBJ1-5; D is undetermined. Trimming removed 3 bases at V and 5 bases at J, with 8 bases between. The CDR3 length is 13 residues. This CDR3 is CASSFDNHQPQHF. Here the CDR3 DNA reads TGTGCCAGCAGTTTTGACAATCATCAGCCCCAGCATTTT.

V is TRBV12-3 or TRBV12-4 and J is TRBJ1-1; the D gene is possibly TRBD1 (6 bases). V was pared by 7 bases and J by 1 base, with 10 bases between. CDR3 size: 13 residues. The chain's CDR3 is CASTPDRNTEAFF. The CDR3 region has the DNA TGTGCCAGCACCCCGGACAGGAACACTGAAGCTTTCTTT.

The chain recombines TRBV10-3 with TRBJ1-1; TRBD1 agrees at 7 bases. The V gene's germline CDR1 is ENHRY and CDR2 SYGVKD. Trimming removed 2 bases from V and 4 bases from J; junction bases left unmatched: 1. The CDR3 runs 13 residues. As DNA, the CDR3 is TGTGCCATCAGTGAGGCAGGGGGCACTGAAGCTTTCTTT. Its protein product is CAISEAGGTEAFF.

The rearrangement links TRBV7-9 to TRBJ1-2, with D perhaps TRBD1 (5 bases). The CDR3 spans 13 residues. Per the germline V gene, CDR1 is SEHNR and CDR2 is FQNEAQ (reference sequence). The germline V and J ends were trimmed by 1 base and 2 bases, with 5 bases remaining between them. CDR3 in amino acids: CASSLGQNYGYTF. In nucleotides, the CDR3 is TGTGCCAGCAGCTTAGGACAGAACTATGGCTACACCTTC.

This clone was detected once. This chain joins TRBV5-1 and TRBJ1-3, with TRBD1 matching 8 bases. The CDR3 has 14 amino acids. Germline CDR1 and CDR2: SGHRS and YFSETQ. The V gene end was trimmed by 4 bases and the J gene end by 7 bases; junction bases not matched to a gene: 7. The CDR3 loop is CASSPGQGTNTIYF. CDR3 DNA: TGCGCCAGCAGCCCTGGACAGGGCACGAACACCATATATTTT. Based on the CDR3 plus reference TRBV5-1 and TRBJ1-3, the full variable domain is KAGVTQTPRYLIKTRGQQVTLSCSPISGHRSVSWYQQTPGQGLQFLFEYFSETQRNKGNFPGRFSGRQFSNSRSEMNVSTLELGDSALYLCASSPGQGTNTIYFGEGSWLTVV.

The chain links TRBV2 to TRBJ1-2; unclear D gene. The ends were cut back, 7 bases at V and 6 bases at J, with 12 bases in the middle. This CDR3 is 12 amino acids long. In germline, CDR1 is SNHLY, CDR2 FYNNEI. The CDR3 here is CASKPLQHGYTF. CDR3 DNA: TGTGCCAGCAAGCCCCTCCAACATGGCTACACCTTC. Looking up the rest from reference TRBV2 and TRBJ1-2 gives the full variable domain: EPEVTQTPSHQVTQMGQEVILRCVPISNHLYFYWYRQILGQKVEFLVSFYNNEISEKSEIFDDQFSVERPDGSNFTLKIRSTKLEDSAMYFCASKPLQHGYTFGSGTRLTVV.

The chain uses TRBV10-3 and TRBJ1-5; D is perhaps TRBD1 (6 bases). V shed 4 bases and J shed 7 bases, with 14 bases lying between them. The CDR3 has 14 amino acids. Germline-derived CDR1 and CDR2 are ENHRY and SYGVKD. CDR3 in amino acids: CAISVGAGDQPQHF. The CDR3 nucleotides read TGTGCCATCAGTGTGGGGGCAGGGGACCAGCCCCAGCATTTT.

This chain links TRBV12-3 or TRBV12-4 with TRBJ1-1, with unresolved D. The CDR3 runs to 13 residues. Trimming removed 8 bases at V and 8 bases at J, with 18 bases between. In DNA form, the CDR3 reads TGTGCCAGCTCTCAGCAGGTGGGAGTAGAAGCTTTCTTT. Translated: CASSQQVGVEAFF.

The chain uses TRBV2 and TRBJ2-1; D perhaps matches TRBD2 (5 bases). The CDR3 spans 15 residues. Per germline, CDR1 SNHLY and CDR2 FYNNEI. Trimming left V 0 bases short and J 0 bases short, with 6 bases between. CDR3 sequence (DNA): TGTGCCAGCAGTGAAGCAGGGAGCTCCTACAATGAGCAGTTCTTC. Translated: CASSEAGSSYNEQFF.

J is TRBJ1-1 and V is TRBV7-2; D may be TRBD1 (5 bases). The V end was cut by 3 bases, the J end by 1 base, with 9 bases between. Germline CDR1 SGHTA, CDR2 FQGNSA. The CDR3 runs 14 residues. The CDR3 coding sequence is TGTGCCAGCAGCTTGCAGGGATCGAACACTGAAGCTTTCTTT. It specifies CASSLQGSNTEAFF.

The chain has TRBV18 and TRBJ2-7; 7 bases map to TRBD1. The CDR3 has 15 amino acids. Germline CDR1 reads KGHSH; CDR2 reads LQKENI. The V and J ends lost 4 bases and 1 base, in that order; junction bases with no gene match: 7. CDR3 in DNA: TGTGCCAGCTCACAAAGACAGGGAGCGTCCTACGAGCAGTACTTC. It is translated as CASSQRQGASYEQYF.

The chain employs TRBV29-1 and TRBJ1-2; 7 bases align to TRBD1. The J segment lost 2 bases and the V segment lost 7 bases, leaving 7 bases of the junction unmatched. The CDR3 runs 13 residues. CDR1 and CDR2 from the germline V gene are SQVTM and ANQGSEA. CDR3 coding DNA: TGCAGCGCAGGGACAGATTTAAACTATGGCTACACCTTC. Protein product: CSAGTDLNYGYTF. The variable domain in full, with the rest retrieved from reference TRBV29-1 and TRBJ1-2, is SAVISQKPSRDICQRGTSLTIQCQVDSQVTMMFWYRQQPGQSLTLIATANQGSEATYESGFVIDKFPISRPNLTFSTLTVSNMSPEDSSIYLCSAGTDLNYGYTFGSGTRLTVV.

The CDR3 region is CASSQRYEQYF. The CDR3 bases are TGTGCCAGCAGCCAGCGTTACGAGCAGTACTTC. This chain uses TRBV3-1 (or the pseudogene TRBV3-2) with TRBJ2-7; D remains ambiguous. Trimming removed 3 bases from V and 4 bases from J, with 4 bases in between. This CDR3 is 11 amino acids long. Germline V gene data show CDR1 as LGHDT and CDR2 as YNNKEL (reference sequence).

This chain links TRBV7-9 with TRBJ2-2, with a weak D call TRBD1 (6 bases). Trimming removed 5 bases at V and 6 bases at J, with 13 bases between. CDR3 length equals 14 residues. In germline, CDR1 is SEHNR, CDR2 FQNEAQ (reference sequence). The CDR3 bases are TGTGCCAGCAGCCCGTACAGGGTACCCGGGGAGCTGTTTTTT. The encoded protein is CASSPYRVPGELFF.

The chain combines TRBV7-9 with TRBJ2-2; 7 positions agree with TRBD1. The CDR3 totals 18 residues. Germline V gene sequence: CDR1 SEHNR, CDR2 FQNEAQ (reference sequence). Trimming at V came to 5 bases and at J to 0 bases, leaving 12 bases not matched to a gene. The CDR3 DNA is TGTGCCAGCAGCCGGATACCTACAGGGACAGCGAACACCGGGGAGCTGTTTTTT. This codes for CASSRIPTGTANTGELFF. Full variable domain (missing parts from reference TRBV7-9 and TRBJ2-2): DTGVSQNPRHKITKRGQNVTFRCDPISEHNRLYWYRQTLGQGPEFLTYFQNEAQLEKSRLLSDRFSAERPKGSFSTLEIQRTEQGDSAMYLCASSRIPTGTANTGELFFGEGSRLTVL.

This clone was counted only a few times. The chain employs TRBV10-1 and TRBJ1-3, with a weak D call TRBD1 (6 bases). The CDR3 totals 16 residues. The ends were cut back, 11 bases at V and 0 bases at J, with 20 bases in the middle. Germline V CDR1 and CDR2: WNHNN, SYGVQD (reference sequence). The CDR3 is CAEIGGGHISGNTIYF. CDR3 in DNA: TGCGCCGAAATTGGGGGGGGACACATCTCTGGAAACACCATATATTTT.

A few counts support this clone. This rearrangement joins TRBV18 to TRBJ2-7, with D maybe TRBD2 (5 bases). CDR1 KGHSH and CDR2 LQKENI come from the germline V gene. This CDR3 has 12 amino acids. Trimming shortened V by 1 base and J by 5 bases, and 6 bases separated the two germline ends. This chain's CDR3 is CASSPQRDEQYF. The CDR3 coding sequence is TGTGCCAGCTCACCACAGAGGGACGAGCAGTACTTC.

The J gene is TRBJ1-3, the V gene TRBV29-1; D is unresolved. Trimming removed 0 bases from V and 4 bases from J, with 7 bases in between. The CDR3 is 13 residues long. Looked up from germline, CDR1 is SQVTM and CDR2 is ANQGSEA. This chain's CDR3 is CSVEEHRGNTIYF. The CDR3 DNA follows: TGCAGCGTTGAAGAGCACAGAGGAAACACCATATATTTT.

V usage is TRBV19 and J usage is TRBJ1-2, with 10 bases matching TRBD1. This CDR3 comprises 17 residues. Germline V gene sequence: CDR1 LNHDA, CDR2 SQIVND (reference sequence). Trimming at V came to 3 bases and at J to 3 bases, leaving 10 bases not matched to a gene. CDR3 sequence: CASSMGQGSGSDYGYTF. The CDR3, as DNA: TGTGCCAGTAGTATGGGACAGGGGTCAGGTTCGGACTATGGCTACACCTTC.

CDR3 in amino acids: CAIRMDLGGNTIYF. The CDR3 bases are TGTGCCATCAGGATGGACTTGGGTGGAAACACCATATATTTT. The rearrangement links TRBV10-3 to TRBJ1-3; no clear D gene. With 6 bases removed from V and 3 bases from J, the gap between germline ends came to 12 bases. The CDR3 has 14 residues. Germline-derived CDR1 and CDR2 are ENHRY and SYGVKD.

The V call is TRBV7-9, the J call TRBJ2-5, with D tentatively TRBD2 (5 bases). V shed 2 bases and J shed 3 bases, with 10 bases lying between them. The length of the CDR3 is 14 residues. In germline, CDR1 is SEHNR, CDR2 FQNEAQ (reference sequence). The CDR3 nucleotides are TGTGCCAGCAGCTTAATTCTGGGAGAAGAGACCCAGTACTTC. Protein product: CASSLILGEETQYF.

The chain uses TRBV3-1 (or the pseudogene TRBV3-2) and TRBJ2-1; 10 bases are shared with TRBD2. Germline V gene lookup returns CDR1 LGHDT and CDR2 YNNKEL (reference sequence). This CDR3 has 18 amino acids. V was clipped by 4 bases and J by 4 bases; unmatched bases: 13. The chain's CDR3 is CASSRVYSGGSKYNEQFF. The CDR3 DNA reads TGTGCCAGCAGCCGGGTGTATAGCGGGGGGTCAAAATACAATGAGCAGTTCTTC.

This chain uses TRBV9 with TRBJ2-7, with D possibly being TRBD1 (6 bases). This CDR3 contains 15 residues. Germline CDR1 reads SGDLS; CDR2 reads YYNGEE. Trimming removed 0 bases at V and 5 bases at J, with 15 bases between. The CDR3 bases are TGTGCCAGCAGCGTAGGAACAGGGCTTAGAAACGAGCAGTACTTC. Translating gives CASSVGTGLRNEQYF.

This rearrangement joins TRBV30 to TRBJ2-3; TRBD1 aligns across 7 bases. The CDR3 runs to 14 residues. Germline CDR1 is GTSNPN and CDR2 is SVGIG (reference sequence). Trimming removed 3 bases from V and 4 bases from J; junction bases left unmatched: 7. The CDR3 here is CAWSPTGLSDTQYF. CDR3 in DNA: TGTGCCTGGAGCCCGACAGGGTTGTCAGATACGCAGTATTTT.

This clone appeared a few times. This sequence joins TRBV3-1 (or the pseudogene TRBV3-2) and TRBJ2-1, with a weak D call TRBD2 (6 bases). Germline loops: CDR1 LGHDT, CDR2 YNNKEL (reference sequence). CDR3 size: 14 residues. V lost 1 base, J lost 5 bases, and 9 bases lay in between. The DNA for the CDR3 is TGTGCCAGCAGCCAAGTGGTAGCGGACAATGAGCAGTTCTTC. Translation: CASSQVVADNEQFF.